The rows below give T cell receptor beta chains drawn from one sample of a study of control samples from healthy donors and cancer patients. Measured with immunoSEQ multiplex PCR; TCRdb has only the in-frame clones, and not every one. This table has more than 9,500 clones, over 75% appearing once. The sequenced sample was formalin-fixed, paraffin-embedded tissue. The receptors originated from a male donor with melanoma. Each CDR3 is given with its conserved first and last residue. The D gene is left open where the match is weak. Clone size is stated in some rows and not others, as once, few, many or a class when expanded.

clone size,J gene,V gene,D gene,CDR3 DNA,CDR3 protein
NA,TRBJ2-6,TRBV9,NA,TGTGCCAGCAGCCCGCGGGCAGGGGTTGGGGCCAACGTCCTGACTTTC,CASSPRAGVGANVLTF
NA,TRBJ2-1,TRBV19,TRBD1,TGTGCCAGTAGTATACAGGGGGCGTCGCGTTACAATGAGCAGTTCTTC,CASSIQGASRYNEQFF
NA,TRBJ1-6,TRBV6-1,NA,TGTGCCAGCAGTGACAGCTTCTATTCACCCCTCCACTTT,CASSDSFYSPLHF
NA,TRBJ2-1,TRBV10-3,NA,TGTGCCATCAGAGAGACAGATCAAGGAGGACGCAATGAGCAGTTCTTC,CAIRETDQGGRNEQFF
NA,TRBJ1-3,TRBV27,NA,TGTGCCAGCAGTTTATTCCCCTGGACAGTCGGCTCTGGAAACACCATATATTTT,CASSLFPWTVGSGNTIYF
once,TRBJ2-1,TRBV27,NA,TGTGCCAGCAGTTTCATAAAGGTCTGGTTGAATGAGCAGTTCTTC,CASSFIKVWLNEQFF
NA,TRBJ2-3,TRBV30,NA,TGTGCCTTAGAGGGCAGTACGGTTACGCAGTATTTT,CALEGSTVTQYF
once,TRBJ1-1,TRBV6-5,TRBD1,TGTGCCAGCAGGACAGGGGGCAGGAGCACTGAAGCTTTCTTT,CASRTGGRSTEAFF
NA,TRBJ2-5,TRBV11-3,TRBD1,TGTGCCAGCAGGACAGGGCAAGAGACCCAGTACTTC,CASRTGQETQYF
NA,TRBJ2-2,TRBV6-5,NA,TGTGCCAGCAGCTCGGGGCCCTACACCGGGGAGCTGTTTTTT,CASSSGPYTGELFF
NA,TRBJ2-7,TRBV20-1,NA,TGCAGTGCTAGTTTATTCCTCACCCCATACGAGCAGTACTTC,CSASLFLTPYEQYF
once,TRBJ2-3,TRBV19,NA,TGTGCCAGTAGTATCTACGACACAGATACGCAGTATTTT,CASSIYDTDTQYF
NA,TRBJ2-3,TRBV9,TRBD1,TGTGCCAGCAGCCGAGAGGGGGCGGCAGATACGCAGTATTTT,CASSREGAADTQYF
NA,TRBJ2-1,TRBV7-9,TRBD2,TGTGCCAGCAGCACCTTCCATGGTAGCGGGAGTTCGGATGAGCAGTTCTTC,CASSTFHGSGSSDEQFF
NA,TRBJ2-1,TRBV24-1,TRBD1,TGTGCCACCAGTGATGGGACAGGGAAATACAATGAGCAGTTCTTC,CATSDGTGKYNEQFF
NA,TRBJ2-2,TRBV4-3,NA,TGCGCCAGCAGCCAGACTAGTACCCCCGGGGAGCTGTTTTTT,CASSQTSTPGELFF
NA,TRBJ1-2,TRBV29-1,TRBD1,TGCAGCCCGCAGGACAGGCGAAACAACTATGGCTACACCTTC,CSPQDRRNNYGYTF
NA,TRBJ1-2,TRBV7-2,NA,TGTGCCAGCAGCTTTACGGAGTACACCAACTATGGCTACACCTTC,CASSFTEYTNYGYTF
once,TRBJ1-3,TRBV18,TRBD1,TGTGCCAGCTCACTACTACCGGGACAGCGTAACCCAAGCTCTGGAAACACCATATATTTT,CASSLLPGQRNPSSGNTIYF
NA,TRBJ1-1,TRBV27,NA,TGTGCCAGCAAATCGGGGCCCACGCAGAACACTGAAGCTTTCTTT,CASKSGPTQNTEAFF
NA,TRBJ1-4,TRBV2,NA,TGTGCCAGCAGTGAACAATTGGGGTCGAATGAAAAACTGTTTTTT,CASSEQLGSNEKLFF
NA,TRBJ2-3,TRBV7-9,NA,TGTGCCAGCAGCTTAGGGGGCGCGGCAGATACGCAGTATTTT,CASSLGGAADTQYF
NA,TRBJ2-5,TRBV20-1,NA,TGCAGTGCTAGTCCCAAGCCGTACCAAGAGACCCAGTACTTC,CSASPKPYQETQYF
NA,TRBJ1-2,TRBV6-5,NA,TGTGCCAGCAGTTACTTCGAGGGGGGCTACACCTTC,CASSYFEGGYTF
NA,TRBJ2-1,TRBV9,TRBD1,TGTGCCAGCAGCAGGGGACAGTACCAAGTCGATGAGCAGTTCTTC,CASSRGQYQVDEQFF
NA,TRBJ2-3,TRBV4-2,TRBD2,TGTGCCAGCAGCCAAGGACTAGCAAGCACAGATACGCAGTATTTT,CASSQGLASTDTQYF
NA,TRBJ2-7,TRBV19,NA,TGTGCCAGTAGTAGGGGGGTGGACGAGCAGTACTTC,CASSRGVDEQYF
NA,TRBJ1-2,TRBV3-1/TRBV3-2,NA,TGTGCCAGCAGCCCCGGGGCCCGGGGGGCGCAGAGCTACACCTTC,CASSPGARGAQSYTF
NA,TRBJ2-1,TRBV10-3,NA,TGTGCCATCAGTGCGATGCGGGACCCCTACAATGAGCAGTTCTTC,CAISAMRDPYNEQFF